This T cell receptor (beta chain) came from a study of blood T cell repertoires in COVID-19. Study in general: The study drew acute and convalescent COVID-19 samples from the United States, Italy and Spain. Sample material is recorded as cDNA or gDNA derived from T cells, B-cell-depleted T cells, or PBMCs.

In germline, CDR1 is SGHAT, CDR2 FQNNGV. Germline trimming cut 5 bases from V and 9 bases from J; bases unmatched to any gene: 20. The CDR3 has 19 amino acids. Study processing details: Estimation of nucleated cell counts was performed using reference gene primer amplification. Repertoires were generated with immunoSEQ multiplex PCR, while TCRdb's copy carries only in-frame clones and drops some. V and J calls and clone size are as listed in that table; D and trimming were resolved from the DNA. This sample yields 150,000 to 200,000 clones, of which approximately 91% are seen a single time; 2% to 3% belongs to the top ten.

The source of this sequence is a man between 18 and 35 years old with acute or convalescent COVID-19. This chain links TRBV11-2 with TRBJ1-6, with TRBD1 matching over 9 bases. The specimen sequenced was peripheral blood. The CDR3 bases are TGTGCCAGCAGCCCGAGGACAGGGGTAATATCATACACAGGTTCACCCCTCCACTTT. The encoded protein is CASSPRTGVISYTGSPLHF.